This entry features one T cell receptor (beta chain) sequence. Antigen unknown. These data come from a study of T-cell memory formation after mild COVID-19. Across the whole study: Clusters of TCRs were largely donor specific.

Study-wide results and limits: Later expanders leaned CD4+, whereas day 15 to 85 contracting clones were balanced CD4/CD8. Pre-infection memory held some responding clones, suggesting pre-existing cross-reactive T cells responded.

TCRalpha and TCRbeta libraries used 5'RACE with constant-segment primers and UMIs. TCRdb re-analysed the 5' RACE reads in MiXCR, keeping a single row per CDR3 protein. The data contain hundreds of thousands of distinct CDR3 sequences, about a fifth of them singletons. The sample taken for sequencing was PBMCs or a T cell subset sorted from them (not recorded which). The sequence came from an adult woman who had mild COVID-19 (a few samples of this study predate the infection). Cell type and time point are not known.

As DNA, the CDR3 is TGTGCCAGCAGTTACAAGTGGCCGGCGGGGAGCTACACCTTC. Translation: CASSYKWPAGSYTF. This chain joins TRBV6-2 or TRBV6-3 and TRBJ1-2; D is ambiguous. Trimming removed 2 bases from V and 9 bases from J, with 16 bases in between. The length of the CDR3 is 14 residues. Germline V gene data show CDR1 as MNHEY and CDR2 as SVGEGT.